The 17 T cell receptor beta chains given below trace back to one sample, sequenced in a study of technical replicates of blood from several donors. Profiling relied on immunoSEQ multiplex PCR, and the TCRdb table lists in-frame clones only, not all of them. The sample lists roughly 56,000 clones, around 87% seen once, with around 5.2% in the top ten. The sample consisted of PBMCs. Receptors originate from a human donor in good health. Some clones in this sample may be carry-over from other donors' samples.

The chain carries TRBV2 and TRBJ1-2; perhaps TRBD1 as D (5 bases). V gave up 10 bases and J gave up 2 bases, with 14 bases separating them. Germline CDR1 and CDR2: SNHLY and FYNNEI. The CDR3 is 13 residues long. CDR3 in DNA: TGTGCCAACCAGGGAGGAGACAACTATGGCTACACCTTC. Encoded protein: CANQGGDNYGYTF.

The genes are TRBV4-3 and TRBJ2-2, with TRBD1 matching 10 bases. Germline loops: CDR1 LGHNA, CDR2 YSLEER. The CDR3 has 15 residues. The V and J ends lost 4 bases and 7 bases, in that order; junction bases with no gene match: 6. The CDR3 spells CASSRGTGVVGELFF. Written as DNA, the CDR3 is TGCGCCAGCAGCCGCGGGACAGGGGTTGTCGGGGAGCTGTTTTTT.

CDR3 sequence reads: CASSLSPGTTGGEQFF. The CDR3 coding sequence is TGTGCCAGCAGCTTAAGCCCTGGGACAACGGGAGGCGAGCAGTTCTTC. The chain combines TRBV7-2 with TRBJ2-1; TRBD2 might be the D (7 bases). Germline CDR1 SGHTA, CDR2 FQGNSA. This CDR3 is built from 16 residues. V was pared by 2 bases and J by 10 bases, with 21 bases between.

The J gene is TRBJ2-7, the V gene TRBV30; D perhaps matches TRBD2 (6 bases). The CDR3 length is 13 residues. Germline V gives CDR1 GTSNPN, CDR2 SVGIG (reference sequence). Deletions cut 2 bases from V and 12 bases from J, with 20 bases between. The CDR3 region is CAWSYRESAAGYF. For the CDR3, the DNA is TGTGCCTGGAGTTACCGGGAGTCGGCAGCGGGGTACTTC.

The rearrangement links TRBV13 to TRBJ1-2; the match to TRBD1 covers 8 bases. CDR1 and CDR2 from the germline V gene are PRHDT and FYEKMQ (reference sequence). With V trimmed by 5 bases and J by 6 bases, 14 bases remained unmatched. The CDR3 length is 16 residues. CDR3 bases: TGTGCCAGCAGCCGCACCGGGACAGGCGCTTTTCATGGCTACACCTTC. Its translation is CASSRTGTGAFHGYTF.

The CDR3 spells CAISEALTGGYSPLHF. The CDR3 DNA reads TGTGCCATCAGTGAAGCTCTTACAGGGGGCTATTCACCCCTCCACTTT. The chain recombines TRBV10-3 with TRBJ1-6, with TRBD1 matching 9 bases. The CDR3 spans 16 residues. V shed 3 bases, J shed 8 bases, and the junction held 8 bases outside the gene matches. Germline CDR1 reads ENHRY; CDR2 reads SYGVKD.

V and J are TRBV7-6 and TRBJ2-5, with a tentative D call TRBD2 (5 bases). Germline V lookup: CDR1 SGHVS, CDR2 FNYEAQ. Trimming stripped 2 bases from V and 4 bases from J, with 11 bases between. CDR3 length: 14 amino acids. The CDR3 loop is CASSLRSGIETQYF. CDR3 nucleotide sequence: TGTGCCAGCAGCTTAAGGAGCGGAATAGAGACCCAGTACTTC.

The chain has TRBV29-1 and TRBJ1-2; D is unclear. The CDR3 loop spans 14 amino acids. The ends were cut back, 1 base at V and 7 bases at J, with 16 bases in the middle. Germline V gene data show CDR1 as SQVTM and CDR2 as ANQGSEA. The CDR3 DNA reads TGCAGCGTTGAAGGACGCCGGGGAAGTGCTGGCTACACCTTC. Its protein product is CSVEGRRGSAGYTF. Filled out from reference TRBV29-1 and TRBJ1-2, the complete variable domain reads SAVISQKPSRDICQRGTSLTIQCQVDSQVTMMFWYRQQPGQSLTLIATANQGSEATYESGFVIDKFPISRPNLTFSTLTVSNMSPEDSSIYLCSVEGRRGSAGYTFGSGTRLTVV.

V gene TRBV30 combines with J gene TRBJ1-2, with TRBD1 matching over 9 bases. Germline trimming cut 2 bases from V and 8 bases from J; bases unmatched to any gene: 6. The CDR3 is 13 residues long. Germline CDR1 is GTSNPN and CDR2 is SVGIG (reference sequence). CDR3 DNA sequence: TGTGCCTGGAGTACCACGGACAGGGGAGGCTACACCTTC. It codes for CAWSTTDRGGYTF.

The count of this clone is one. The chain uses TRBV25-1 and TRBJ1-2; D is perhaps TRBD1 (5 bases). This CDR3 contains 14 residues. Trimming removed 1 base at V and 7 bases at J, with 13 bases between. CDR1 MGHDK and CDR2 SYGVNS come from the germline V gene. In DNA, the CDR3 is TGTGCCAGCAGTGAATGGGAGGGGCCCTCTGGCTACACCTTC. Translating it yields CASSEWEGPSGYTF.

The chain recombines TRBV4-1 with TRBJ2-5; 10 bases map to TRBD1. Germline trimming cut 6 bases from V and 6 bases from J; bases unmatched to any gene: 10. Germline lookup yields CDR1 MGHRA and CDR2 YSYEKL. There are 15 residues in the CDR3. This CDR3 is CASRNGTGDCKTQYF. Here the CDR3 DNA reads TGCGCCAGCAGAAACGGGACAGGGGATTGCAAGACCCAGTACTTC.

The DNA of the CDR3 is TGCAGTGCCACTTCCTACGAGCAGTACTTC. This gives the protein CSATSYEQYF. The chain carries TRBV20-1 and TRBJ2-7; D unresolved. CDR1 and CDR2 (germline): DFQATT, SNEGSKA (reference sequence). V was shortened by 6 bases and J by 1 base, with 4 bases between the two germline ends. This CDR3 contains 10 residues.

J is TRBJ2-3 and V is TRBV2; 13 positions agree with TRBD2. J lost 1 base, V lost 6 bases, and 4 bases had no gene match. CDR3 length: 16 residues. Germline CDR1 SNHLY, CDR2 FYNNEI. The CDR3 sequence is CASSGLAGARTDTQYF. Here the CDR3 DNA reads TGTGCCAGCAGCGGACTAGCGGGGGCCCGCACAGATACGCAGTATTTT.

V is TRBV5-4 and J is TRBJ2-5; 9 positions match TRBD1. Trimming at V came to 3 bases and at J to 4 bases, leaving 7 bases not matched to a gene. This CDR3 has 15 residues. CDR1 and CDR2 from the germline V gene are SGHNT and YYREEE (reference sequence). DNA for the CDR3: TGTGCCAGCAGCTGGCTGGACAGGGGAGGAGAGACCCAGTACTTC. Protein sequence: CASSWLDRGGETQYF.

The chain couples TRBV5-1 to TRBJ2-3; 8 nucleotides align to TRBD2. This CDR3 is built from 16 residues. The germline gives CDR1 SGHRS, CDR2 YFSETQ. V was pared by 4 bases and J by 2 bases, with 9 bases of the junction left unmatched. In nucleotides, the CDR3 is TGCGCCAGCAGCCTCGGGACTAGTCAAGACACAGATACGCAGTATTTT. This codes for CASSLGTSQDTDTQYF. Looking up the rest from reference TRBV5-1 and TRBJ2-3 gives the full variable domain: KAGVTQTPRYLIKTRGQQVTLSCSPISGHRSVSWYQQTPGQGLQFLFEYFSETQRNKGNFPGRFSGRQFSNSRSEMNVSTLELGDSALYLCASSLGTSQDTDTQYFGPGTRLTVL.

The V gene is TRBV7-2, the J gene TRBJ2-3; tentative D call: TRBD1 (6 bases). The length of the CDR3 is 14 residues. Trimming removed 5 bases at V and 1 base at J, with 10 bases between. Germline CDR1 SGHTA, CDR2 FQGNSA. Here the CDR3 DNA reads TGTGCCAGCAGCCCTTCAGGGGGCACAGATACGCAGTATTTT. Translating it yields CASSPSGGTDTQYF.

The rearrangement links TRBV7-2 to TRBJ1-6, with 8 bases lining up with TRBD1. CDR3 size: 17 residues. Germline V CDR1 and CDR2: SGHTA, FQGNSA. With 4 bases clipped from V and 13 bases from J, the junction kept 18 bases outside the gene matches. DNA of the CDR3: TGTGCCAGCAGCTCAAGCAGGGGACAGGCCAACCGGGGCCCCCTCCACTTT. Amino acid sequence: CASSSSRGQANRGPLHF.